These 18 T cell receptor beta chains were all obtained from the same sample, sequenced in a study of blood T cell repertoires in COVID-19. Generated by immunoSEQ multiplex PCR, the TCRdb table keeps only in-frame clones and is missing some. The sample has under 200,000 clones; roughly 83% are singletons. The sequenced material came from PBMCs or T cells enriched from blood (not recorded which). These receptors were collected from a woman aged 60-75 years who had recovered from COVID-19.

The chain employs TRBV7-9 and TRBJ1-3; possibly TRBD1 for D (5 bases). Trimming took 9 bases from V and 2 from J, leaving 11 bases between them. CDR3 length equals 13 residues. From germline, CDR1 is SEHNR and CDR2 FQNEAQ (reference sequence). CDR3: CASGQSAGNTIYF. CDR3 DNA sequence: TGTGCCAGTGGACAATCCGCTGGAAACACCATATATTTT.

This chain links TRBV2 with TRBJ1-2; 8 positions agree with TRBD1. The junction had 11 bases not matched to a gene; V was cut back by 4 bases and J by 4 bases. The germline V gene has CDR1 SNHLY and CDR2 FYNNEI. This CDR3 has 16 residues. The CDR3 DNA reads TGTGCCAGCAGTGTAGGTCCGGCAGGGGGCTTCTATGGCTACACCTTC. Protein sequence: CASSVGPAGGFYGYTF.

This rearrangement joins TRBV7-3 to TRBJ1-1; D might be TRBD1 (6 bases). Germline values: CDR1 SGHTA, CDR2 FQGTGA. The V gene lost 1 base and the J gene lost 1 base, with 16 bases spanning the gap. CDR3 length equals 17 residues. The CDR3 loop reads CASSLRAVDRTNTEAFF. As DNA, the CDR3 is TGTGCCAGCAGCTTAAGGGCCGTAGACAGGACGAACACTGAAGCTTTCTTT.

V usage is TRBV2 and J usage is TRBJ1-2, with unresolved D. V was clipped by 5 bases and J by 11 bases, with 15 bases between them. CDR1 SNHLY and CDR2 FYNNEI come from the germline V gene. The CDR3 consists of 12 residues. The DNA for the CDR3 is TGTGCCAGCAGTCAAGGACGGCCGGGTTACACCTTC. Translating it yields CASSQGRPGYTF.

This clone was seen a few times. This chain connects TRBV9 to TRBJ1-4; D remains unclear. Germline V gives CDR1 SGDLS, CDR2 YYNGEE. The CDR3 consists of 16 residues. The ends were cut back, 1 base at V and 2 bases at J, with 12 bases in the middle. CDR3 DNA sequence: TGTGCCAGCAGCGTACGGCCCTCCGGGACTAATGAAAAACTGTTTTTT. As protein: CASSVRPSGTNEKLFF.

This clone was seen a single time. This chain links TRBV7-8 with TRBJ2-7, with 7 positions matching TRBD2. There are 15 residues in the CDR3. CDR1 is SGHVS and CDR2 is FQNEAQ in the germline V gene. The V segment lost 2 bases and the J segment 5 bases; nucleotides outside the gene matches: 9. CDR3 nucleotides: TGTGCCAGCAGCTTATCCGGCGGGAGCGATAACGAGCAGTACTTC. This gives the protein CASSLSGGSDNEQYF.

This clone was found a few times. J is TRBJ2-2 and V is TRBV7-3; 7 bases map to TRBD1. CDR1 and CDR2 from the germline V gene are SGHTA and FQGTGA. The CDR3 totals 14 residues. J was trimmed by 6 bases and V by 1 base; bases with no gene match: 2. Here the CDR3 DNA reads TGTGCCAGCAGCTTAAACAGGGGAGCCGGGGAGCTGTTTTTT. Translation: CASSLNRGAGELFF. Variable domain in full (rest from reference TRBV7-3 and TRBJ2-2): GAGVSQTPSNKVTEKGKYVELRCDPISGHTALYWYRQSLGQGPEFLIYFQGTGAADDSGLPNDRFFAVRPEGSVSTLKIQRTERGDSAVYLCASSLNRGAGELFFGEGSRLTVL.

V is TRBV24-1 and J is TRBJ1-4; TRBD1 might be the D (6 bases). Germline V lookup: CDR1 KGHDR, CDR2 SFDVKD. This CDR3 region has 16 residues. Trimming removed 4 bases from V and 4 bases from J, with 15 bases in between. CDR3 sequence (DNA): TGTGCCACCAGTGACCCTAAGACAGGCCGTAATGAAAAACTGTTTTTT. Translating gives CATSDPKTGRNEKLFF.

J is TRBJ2-3 and V is TRBV5-1; weak D call: TRBD2 (5 bases). Germline loops: CDR1 SGHRS, CDR2 YFSETQ. The CDR3 has 14 amino acids. V was trimmed by 3 bases and J by 4 bases, leaving 12 bases between them. The CDR3 region has the DNA TGCGCCAGCAGCTCCAATGCAGCGGCAGATACGCAGTATTTT. This gives the protein CASSSNAAADTQYF.

The chain couples TRBV18 to TRBJ2-7; 11 bases line up with TRBD2. This CDR3 is 15 amino acids long. The J segment lost 1 base and the V segment lost 6 bases, leaving 5 bases of the junction unmatched. The germline V gene encodes CDR1 KGHSH and CDR2 LQKENI. CDR3 nucleotide sequence: TGTGCCAGCTCCCCCGGGACTAGCGGTTCCTACGAGCAGTACTTC. Its translation is CASSPGTSGSYEQYF.

The rearrangement links TRBV10-3 to TRBJ2-5; TRBD2 matches at 8 bases. Unmatched junction bases numbered 6, after V lost 8 bases and J lost 4 bases. Germline CDR1 ENHRY, CDR2 SYGVKD. This CDR3 is built from 13 residues. The CDR3 protein is CAISPAGGETQYF. As DNA, the CDR3 is TGTGCCATCTCTCCTGCGGGGGGAGAGACCCAGTACTTC.

The chain recombines TRBV30 with TRBJ1-1, with a possible D match to TRBD1 (5 bases). The CDR3 sequence is 16 residues long. Germline V gene lookup returns CDR1 GTSNPN and CDR2 SVGIG (reference sequence). V was pared by 5 bases and J by 2 bases, with 21 bases between. CDR3 nucleotides: TGTGCCTGGGGACGGGGCGGGGGTCTGGGAAACACTGAAGCTTTCTTT. It yields the protein CAWGRGGGLGNTEAFF.

This clone was seen a handful of times. V usage is TRBV6-5 and J usage is TRBJ2-7; TRBD1 matches at 8 bases. V was pared by 4 bases and J by 6 bases, with 2 bases of the junction left unmatched. The CDR3 spans 12 residues. Germline assignment: CDR1 MNHEY and CDR2 SVGAGI. The CDR3 protein is CASSLTGVEQYF. The CDR3 coding sequence is TGTGCCAGCAGTTTGACAGGGGTCGAGCAGTACTTC.

The chain employs TRBV5-1 and TRBJ2-1; TRBD2 aligns across 9 bases. The germline gives CDR1 SGHRS, CDR2 YFSETQ. This CDR3 has 15 amino acids. J was trimmed by 2 bases and V by 1 base; bases with no gene match: 1. The CDR3 DNA follows: TGCGCCAGCAGCTTGAGCGGGGGGACCTACAATGAGCAGTTCTTC. This sequence encodes CASSLSGGTYNEQFF. Based on the CDR3 plus reference TRBV5-1 and TRBJ2-1, the full variable domain is KAGVTQTPRYLIKTRGQQVTLSCSPISGHRSVSWYQQTPGQGLQFLFEYFSETQRNKGNFPGRFSGRQFSNSRSEMNVSTLELGDSALYLCASSLSGGTYNEQFFGPGTRLTVL.

V usage is TRBV6-5 and J usage is TRBJ1-5; D is ambiguous. CDR1 is MNHEY and CDR2 is SVGAGI in the germline V gene. This CDR3 is 15 amino acids long. V lost 7 bases and J lost 2, with 15 bases in between. In nucleotides, the CDR3 is TGTGCCAGCACACTCGAGGGAGAGGGCAATCAGCCCCAGCATTTT. This encodes CASTLEGEGNQPQHF.

The chain recombines TRBV11-3 with TRBJ2-3, with TRBD1 matching 9 bases. With V trimmed by 4 bases and J by 5 bases, 7 bases remained unmatched. Germline values: CDR1 SGHNT, CDR2 YENEEA. The CDR3 is made up of 15 amino acids. The CDR3 protein is CASSSGQGLVDTQYF. The CDR3 coding sequence is TGTGCCAGCAGCTCAGGACAGGGGTTGGTAGATACGCAGTATTTT.

This clone was counted a single time. The V call is TRBV7-9, the J call TRBJ2-1; the match to TRBD1 covers 9 bases. This CDR3 has 15 residues. V dropped 2 bases and J dropped 7; count of bases not matched to a gene: 6. CDR1 is SEHNR, CDR2 FQNEAQ, per germline (reference sequence). CDR3 DNA: TGTGCCAGCAGCTTAAGACAGGGGGGAGAGAATGAGCAGTTCTTC. It translates to CASSLRQGGENEQFF.

In this sample, this clone turned up many times. Here the CDR3 reads CASAQGSGYEQYF. In DNA, the CDR3 is TGTGCCAGCGCACAGGGGTCGGGCTACGAGCAGTACTTC. The chain couples TRBV7-9 to TRBJ2-7; 7 nucleotides match TRBD1. Germline lookup yields CDR1 SEHNR and CDR2 FQNEAQ (reference sequence). The V segment lost 8 bases and the J segment 3 bases; nucleotides outside the gene matches: 7. The CDR3 has 13 residues.